This TCR beta chain was sequenced in a study of regulatory T cells in long-lasting Graves disease. The CDR3 extends over 14 amino acids. CDR1 and CDR2 (germline): DFQATT, SNEGSKA (reference sequence). Time point reported: newly diagnosed GD, antithyroid drugs for less than 3 months. After RNA was extracted from PBMCs, the TCR library was made from it. Both iRepertoire HTBI primers and Arm-PCR of CDR3 regions were used to build the TCR beta libraries. Via MiXCR, TCRdb re-called the multiplex PCR reads, giving one row per CDR3 protein. The sample yields about 540,000 distinct CDR3 sequences, 13% seen once. The sample was also reused in another study, on T cells in Graves' hyperthyroidism and ophthalmopathy. This second study notes: Most thyroid clonotypes expanded above 0.001 appeared in blood too.

This sequence was found in a man aged 25-45 years with Graves disease. This specimen consisted of peripheral blood mononuclear cells (PBMCs), obtained at new diagnosis, from a patient treated with antithyroid drugs. This rearrangement joins TRBV20-1 to TRBJ2-3; TRBD2 agrees at 9 bases. Near its end, the DNA agrees better with TRBJ2-7, so the J call may be wrong. CDR3 coding DNA: TGCAGTGCTAGAGCAGCTAGCGGGAAAGACGGGCAGTACTTC. Translating gives CSARAASGKDGQYF.